The clone carrying this T cell receptor (beta chain) was detected ten times or more. Its antigen is not known. This sample is drawn from a study of early T cells in non-severe SARS-CoV-2 infection. About the study: Chains were unpaired, as sequencing was done on bulk RNA from unsorted whole blood. General study findings and limits: A preference for anti-spike CD8 responses marked VDJdb matching, which missed private and CD4 specificities.

V dropped 1 base and J dropped 5; count of bases not matched to a gene: 7. Germline CDR1 is KGHSH and CDR2 is LQKENI. The CDR3 loop spans 16 amino acids. Unique molecular identifiers were attached to individual cDNA molecules. MiXCR was run by TCRdb on the 5' RACE reads, yielding one entry per CDR3 protein. The sample records 25,000 to 35,000 distinct CDR3 sequences, roughly 4.6% being singletons. The specimen was whole blood, collected at baseline. The source of this sequence is an adult who was a healthcare worker with PCR-confirmed SARS-CoV-2 infection or an uninfected control (not recorded which). The chain has TRBV18 and TRBJ2-5; 10 bases are shared with TRBD2. As DNA, the CDR3 is TGTGCCAGCTCACCACTCCTAGCGGGGGCACCGGAGACCCAGTACTTC. Protein sequence: CASSPLLAGAPETQYF.